The present TCR beta chain was sequenced within a study of graft-versus-host responses after intestinal transplantation. Only in-frame clones appear in the TCRdb table, and some are missing; sequencing was by immunoSEQ multiplex PCR. This sample has roughly 12,000 clones, with about 86% found just once. Trimming removed 5 bases at V and 6 bases at J, with 20 bases between. There are 15 residues in the CDR3. From germline, CDR1 is GTSNPN and CDR2 SVGIG (reference sequence). The clonotype was recovered from a human patient who received an intestinal transplant, so some T cells may come from the graft donor. This material consisted of PBMCs, taken about 130 days after transplant. The gene calls are TRBV30 and TRBJ2-1; tentatively, D is TRBD2 (6 bases). The CDR3 is CAWLTGTAWSNEQFF. The CDR3 DNA follows: TGTGCCTGGCTTACCGGGACTGCTTGGTCCAATGAGCAGTTCTTC. Using reference TRBV30 and TRBJ2-1 for the parts outside the CDR3, the full variable domain is SQTIHQWPATLVQPVGSPLSLECTVEGTSNPNLYWYRQAAGRGLQLLFYSVGIGQISSEVPQNLSASRPQDRQFILSSKKLLLSDSGFYLCAWLTGTAWSNEQFFGPGTRLTVL.